This is a list of T cell receptor beta chains from one sample in a study. TCRdb called the RT-PCR reads again in MiXCR, with one record for every CDR3 protein. This sample has about 680,000 distinct CDR3 sequences, with approximately 15% found just once. The sequenced sample was memory CD4+ T cells from blood. Receptors originate from a female donor in good health, serving as a healthy control. Each CDR3 is given with its conserved first and last residue. D genes are given only for firm matches. Where a row states a size, it is once, few, many or the class of an expanded clone; other rows omit it.

clone size,D gene,J gene,V gene,CDR3 protein,CDR3 DNA
many,.,TRBJ2-2,TRBV7-2,CASSIHRDSTGELFF,TGTGCCAGCAGCATCCACAGGGATTCGACCGGGGAGCTGTTTTTT
.,TRBD1,TRBJ1-2,TRBV20-1,CSKSTGGGLNYGYTF,TGCAGTAAATCGACAGGGGGAGGCCTTAACTATGGCTACACCTTC
.,.,TRBJ1-2,TRBV20-1,CSAPRVGTF,TGCAGTGCTCCCCGTGTGGGCACCTTC
.,.,TRBJ1-5,TRBV7-8,CASSLALGEKQPQHF,TGTGCCAGCAGCTTAGCTCTAGGGGAGAAGCAGCCCCAGCATTTT
.,TRBD1,TRBJ1-5,TRBV24-1,CATSETGTNQPQHF,TGTGCCACCAGTGAGACAGGGACCAATCAGCCCCAGCATTTT
few,.,TRBJ2-3,TRBV3-1,CASSTHRPADTQYF,TGTGCCAGCAGCACACACCGCCCCGCAGATACGCAGTATTTT
few,.,TRBJ1-3,TRBV4-2,CASSVDVHSGNTIYF,TGTGCCAGCAGCGTTGACGTACACTCTGGAAACACCATATATTTT
few,.,TRBJ1-1,TRBV7-3,CASSLMGRSVNTEAFF,TGTGCCAGCAGCTTAATGGGCAGGTCTGTGAACACTGAAGCTTTCTTT
.,TRBD2,TRBJ2-1,TRBV20-1,CSPMGVAGGYNEQFF,TGCAGTCCCATGGGGGTGGCGGGAGGGTACAATGAGCAGTTCTTC
.,.,TRBJ1-1,TRBV7-3,CASSWGGRDGRTEAFF,TGTGCCAGCTCATGGGGGGGGCGTGATGGAAGGACTGAAGCTTTCTTT
few,TRBD2,TRBJ2-1,TRBV5-1,CASSPAGVPYNEQFF,TGCGCCAGCAGCCCAGCGGGAGTTCCCTACAATGAGCAGTTCTTC
.,TRBD2,TRBJ2-1,TRBV20-1,CSARRLADEDEQFF,TGCAGTGCTAGAAGACTAGCGGATGAGGATGAGCAGTTCTTC
few,.,TRBJ2-5,TRBV2,CASLSQGGQETQYF,TGTGCCAGCCTGAGTCAGGGAGGACAAGAGACCCAGTACTTC
many,.,TRBJ1-5,TRBV5-1,CASSLGSGPNQPQHF,TGCGCCAGCAGCTTGGGTTCGGGCCCCAATCAGCCCCAGCATTTT
.,TRBD2,TRBJ2-1,TRBV20-1,CSASRPASGGDEQFF,TGCAGTGCCTCTCGCCCGGCTAGCGGTGGGGATGAGCAGTTCTTC
few,TRBD1,TRBJ1-2,TRBV24-1,CATSDPGQGASHGYTF,TGTGCCACCAGTGATCCGGGACAGGGGGCCTCTCATGGCTACACCTTC
few,.,TRBJ1-5,TRBV5-1,CASRPGTGESGPQHF,TGCGCCAGCAGACCTGGGACGGGGGAAAGCGGGCCCCAGCATTTT
many,.,TRBJ2-2,TRBV27,CASSRGDTGELFF,TGTGCCAGCAGTAGGGGTGACACCGGGGAGCTGTTTTTT
.,TRBD1,TRBJ2-1,TRBV6-5,CASSYSGQGTYNEQFF,TGTGCCAGCAGTTACTCGGGACAGGGTACCTACAATGAGCAGTTCTTC
.,.,TRBJ2-5,TRBV2,CASSAGVSQTQYF,TGTGCCAGCAGTGCAGGGGTTTCCCAGACCCAGTACTTC
few,.,TRBJ1-5,TRBV10-3,CAISDRADQPQHF,TGTGCCATCAGTGACAGGGCGGATCAGCCCCAGCATTTT
.,TRBD1,TRBJ2-7,TRBV9,CASIVDMDRGSEQYF,TGTGCCAGCATCGTAGATATGGACAGGGGGAGCGAGCAGTACTTC
.,TRBD2,TRBJ2-1,TRBV5-1,CASSSTLSGGAYNEQFF,TGCGCCAGCAGCTCCACCCTAAGCGGGGGGGCCTACAATGAGCAGTTCTTC